Given below is one T cell receptor beta chain in context. This clone appeared once. Its antigen has not been determined. No much larger clone exists at a distance of one base, and base qualities are not known. This entry belongs to a study of blood T cell repertoires in COVID-19 (dated by TCRdb to the early 2020s). About the investigation overall: Samples covering the acute and convalescent phases of COVID-19 were provided by collaborators in the United States, Italy and Spain. Where available, HLA class I and class II types were obtained from metadata supplied by the sample provider rather than from assay-based typing. Subjects who had been exposed to COVID-19, were actively infected with it, or had recovered from it provided the deeply sampled blood TCRbeta repertoires that made up the dataset. A de-identified subject ID, COVID-19 status, age in years and sex were almost always included in the sample metadata. The samples were drawn from the first 160 participants of the ongoing ImmuneRACE study and from some 1,300 subjects provided by 6 global collaborators. The repertoires were made available in a free public database intended to serve as a resource for research on the immune response to SARS-CoV-2. The prospective study material was composed of cDNA or gDNA derived from T cells, B-cell-depleted T cells, or PBMCs.

TCRbeta CDR3 regions were amplified from genomic DNA using the immunoSEQ Assay, a bias-controlled multiplex PCR. Processing in the source paper ran as follows. The number of nucleated cells in each sample was estimated from the amplification of reference gene primers within the assay. Sequence reads were collapsed and filtered to measure the absolute abundance of every unique TCRbeta CDR3 rearrangement. For each sample, productive Simpson clonality was calculated by taking the square root of Simpson's diversity index across productive rearrangements. TCRdb mirrors the immuneACCESS table, restricted to in-frame sequences. Some clones are absent from its copies; in checked studies, under half trace to an unresolved V gene, and the reason for the others is unknown. Clone size and the V and J calls come from that table; the DNA yielded D and trimming. This sample lists 55,000 to 90,000 clones; approximately 90% were detected once. In total, the top ten clones hold around 1.5% of the sample.

What the work shows at the level of the full study, not this receptor alone: The amount of clinical and demographic metadata varied by source and participant and was provided uncurated.

Each collaborating institution followed its own protocols to collect whole blood in K2EDTA tubes. Collaborator samples were shipped for TCRbeta analysis as frozen whole blood, isolated PBMCs, or DNA extracted from either sample type. The CDR3, from cysteine to phenylalanine, totals 17 residues. Only CDR3 DNA remains: 51 bases, in frame from the first base. V is cut back by 7 bases and J by 1 base, with 13 bases in the junction unmatched. Via the germline V gene, CDR1 is SGHAT and CDR2 FQNNGV. Sequencing input: peripheral blood. The receptor was isolated from a human donor in a cohort sampled during active COVID-19. The chain is assembled from TRBV11-2 and TRBJ2-7, with TRBD2 matching 10 junction bases. This receptor has the CDR3 CASKGLAEFLGSYEQYF. The nucleotide sequence is given as TGTGCCAGCAAAGGACTAGCGGAGTTCCTTGGATCCTACGAGCAGTACTTC.